Following are 28 T cell receptor beta chains from one sample sequenced in a study of blood T cell repertoires in COVID-19. The method was immunoSEQ multiplex PCR; TCRdb's version includes in-frame clones alone and lacks a portion of them. The data show 270,000 or so clones, approximately 85% seen once. Input material: PBMCs or T cells enriched from blood (not recorded which). The receptors stem from a woman aged 45-60 years who had been exposed to COVID-19.

V usage is TRBV2 and J usage is TRBJ1-5; TRBD1 matches at 10 bases. The CDR3 is 16 residues long. The J segment lost 0 bases and the V segment lost 6 bases, leaving 5 bases of the junction unmatched. Germline CDR1 reads SNHLY; CDR2 reads FYNNEI. The CDR3 DNA reads TGTGCCAGCAGCGCGGACAGGGGGGCTAGCAATCAGCCCCAGCATTTT. Protein: CASSADRGASNQPQHF.

The chain recombines TRBV11-2 with TRBJ2-2; TRBD2 might be the D (6 bases). Per germline, CDR1 SGHAT and CDR2 FQNNGV. Trimming removed 5 bases from V and 2 bases from J, with 21 bases in between. This CDR3 comprises 18 residues. This chain's CDR3 is CASSDKGLLSVNTGELFF. The CDR3 DNA follows: TGTGCCAGCAGCGACAAGGGACTTCTTTCCGTCAACACCGGGGAGCTGTTTTTT.

The V call is TRBV2, the J call TRBJ2-5; maybe TRBD1 (5 bases). With 0 bases removed from V and 0 bases from J, the gap between germline ends came to 20 bases. There are 19 residues in the CDR3. Germline V gene data show CDR1 as SNHLY and CDR2 as FYNNEI. CDR3 sequence reads: CASSEAGRAQLGDQETQYF. In DNA form, the CDR3 reads TGTGCCAGCAGTGAAGCGGGCAGGGCGCAACTTGGGGACCAAGAGACCCAGTACTTC.

This clone was counted a single time. The V call is TRBV14, the J call TRBJ1-1, with D hard to call. This CDR3 has 16 amino acids. Germline CDR1 is SGHDN and CDR2 is FVKESK. V lost 0 bases and J 4 bases, leaving 15 bases between the germline ends. The CDR3 region is CASSQDLPGLGTEAFF. The CDR3 DNA follows: TGTGCCAGCAGCCAAGATCTTCCGGGTTTGGGCACTGAAGCTTTCTTT.

V usage is TRBV3-1 (or the pseudogene TRBV3-2) and J usage is TRBJ2-4; 7 nucleotides agree with TRBD2. Trimming removed 1 base from V and 8 bases from J; junction bases left unmatched: 8. CDR3 length equals 15 residues. CDR1 and CDR2 (germline): LGHDT, YNNKEL (reference sequence). CDR3 DNA: TGTGCCAGCAGCCAAGTTAGGGCCCGGGGGGACATTCAGTACTTC. Its protein product is CASSQVRARGDIQYF.

The chain employs TRBV6-5 and TRBJ1-1; D remains unclear. Germline V gene sequence: CDR1 MNHEY, CDR2 SVGAGI. V shed 6 bases and J shed 6 bases, with 11 bases lying between them. This CDR3 spans 12 amino acids. The CDR3 region has the DNA TGTGCCAGCAGCCGGGGAACGCCTGAAGCTTTCTTT. This encodes CASSRGTPEAFF.

This sequence joins TRBV2 and TRBJ1-1, with D possibly being TRBD1 (5 bases). The germline V gene encodes CDR1 SNHLY and CDR2 FYNNEI. V was shortened by 6 bases and J by 4 bases, with 12 bases between the two germline ends. The CDR3 spans 13 residues. This chain's CDR3 is CASRDQGATEAFF. Here the CDR3 DNA reads TGTGCCAGCAGAGATCAGGGCGCCACTGAAGCTTTCTTT.

The rearrangement links TRBV19 to TRBJ1-1; D is uncertain. Germline values: CDR1 LNHDA, CDR2 SQIVND (reference sequence). The CDR3 consists of 13 residues. Trimming left V 5 bases short and J 1 base short, with 8 bases between. The CDR3 sequence is CASSFYGNTEAFF. For the CDR3, the DNA is TGTGCCAGTAGTTTTTACGGGAACACTGAAGCTTTCTTT. Using reference TRBV19 and TRBJ1-1 for the parts outside the CDR3, the full variable domain is DGGITQSPKYLFRKEGQNVTLSCEQNLNHDAMYWYRQDPGQGLRLIYYSQIVNDFQKGDIAEGYSVSREKKESFPLTVTSAQKNPTAFYLCASSFYGNTEAFFGQGTRLTVV.

About this clone: The junction does not match germline at one end; this may be a read error. V gene TRBV13 combines with J gene TRBJ1-2, with D tentatively TRBD1 (6 bases). CDR3 length: 14 amino acids. Per the germline V gene, CDR1 is PRHDT and CDR2 is FYEKMQ (reference sequence). The CDR3 protein is CASSLEHGARDIHF. The CDR3 nucleotides are TGTGCCAGCAGCTTAGAGCACGGAGCCCGGGACATCCACTTC.

The genes are TRBV28 and TRBJ1-1; TRBD1 aligns across 8 bases. The CDR3 is 12 residues long. CDR1 is MDHEN, CDR2 SYDVKM, per germline. For the CDR3, the DNA is TGTGCGTCCAGGGGGCCGGCAGGAGAAGCTTTCTTT. It codes for CASRGPAGEAFF.

This sequence joins TRBV5-4 and TRBJ1-1; TRBD1 is a possible D gene (5 bases). Looked up from germline, CDR1 is SGHNT and CDR2 is YYREEE (reference sequence). The CDR3 covers 14 residues. V was trimmed by 0 bases and J by 3 bases, leaving 9 bases between them. CDR3 coding DNA: TGTGCCAGCAGCTTGGGTGCGACAGACACTGAAGCTTTCTTT. Translating gives CASSLGATDTEAFF.

CDR3 sequence: CASRQGTQETQYF. The CDR3 nucleotides are TGCGCCAGCAGACAGGGAACTCAAGAGACCCAGTACTTC. The rearrangement uses TRBV5-1 and TRBJ2-5; TRBD1 might be the D (6 bases). The CDR3 runs to 13 residues. The V end lost 5 bases, the J end lost 2 bases, and 10 bases lay between the germline ends. The germline V gene encodes CDR1 SGHRS and CDR2 YFSETQ.

The chain uses TRBV7-9 and TRBJ1-1, with TRBD1 identical over 7 bases. The V and J ends lost 3 bases and 4 bases, in that order; junction bases with no gene match: 17. The germline CDR1 and CDR2 sequences are SEHNR and FQNEAQ (reference sequence). This CDR3 has 18 amino acids. CDR3 coding DNA: TGTGCCAGCAGCTTGAGAGTAGGGGGCGTCAAAGGTGGCACTGAAGCTTTCTTT. Translating it yields CASSLRVGGVKGGTEAFF.

This rearrangement joins TRBV7-8 to TRBJ1-4, with D possibly matching TRBD1 (5 bases). With 2 bases removed from V and 8 bases from J, the gap between germline ends came to 12 bases. This CDR3 region has 14 residues. Looked up from germline, CDR1 is SGHVS and CDR2 is FQNEAQ. The CDR3 spells CASSLRRQGEKLFF. As DNA, the CDR3 is TGTGCCAGCAGCTTAAGGCGGCAGGGAGAAAAACTGTTTTTT.

CDR3 nucleotides: TGTGCCAGCACCCGGGACAGAGAAACAGATACGCAGTATTTT. This codes for CASTRDRETDTQYF. The chain recombines TRBV6-1 with TRBJ2-3; TRBD1 matches at 7 bases. The V segment lost 7 bases and the J segment 3 bases; nucleotides outside the gene matches: 7. Germline values: CDR1 MNHNS, CDR2 SASEGT. The CDR3 has 14 residues.

The V gene is TRBV28, the J gene TRBJ1-6; 9 nucleotides agree with TRBD1. The V gene's germline CDR1 is MDHEN and CDR2 SYDVKM. V shed 1 base and J 18 bases; nucleotides not matched to a gene: 7. This CDR3 region has 13 residues. CDR3 nucleotides: TGTGCCAGCAGTTTATCTGGACAGGGGTATTCCCACTTT. Protein product: CASSLSGQGYSHF.

V is TRBV7-2 and J is TRBJ1-1, with a possible D match to TRBD1 (6 bases). This CDR3 spans 13 amino acids. Per the germline V gene, CDR1 is SGHTA and CDR2 is FQGNSA. The germline V and J ends were trimmed by 4 bases and 7 bases, with 13 bases remaining between them. This CDR3 reads CASSSPGGREAFF. The DNA of the CDR3 is TGTGCCAGCAGCTCCCCGGGGGGCCGTGAAGCTTTCTTT.

This sequence joins TRBV4-1 and TRBJ2-7; 8 bases are shared with TRBD2. Germline V gene data show CDR1 as MGHRA and CDR2 as YSYEKL. Trimming removed 0 bases from V and 2 bases from J; junction bases left unmatched: 3. This CDR3 is 15 amino acids long. The CDR3 loop reads CASSQESRGAYEQYF. CDR3 coding DNA: TGCGCCAGCAGCCAAGAGTCGCGGGGGGCCTACGAGCAGTACTTC.

Only one count was recorded for this clone. The chain uses TRBV11-1 and TRBJ1-1, with 10 bases that match TRBD1. This CDR3 is 17 amino acids long. Per germline, CDR1 SGHAT and CDR2 FQDESV (reference sequence). Unmatched junction bases numbered 8, after V lost 4 bases and J lost 0 bases. The CDR3 spells CASSSAGTGDMNTEAFF. Written as DNA, the CDR3 is TGTGCCAGCAGCTCAGCCGGGACAGGGGACATGAACACTGAAGCTTTCTTT.

The rearrangement joins TRBV3-1 (or the pseudogene TRBV3-2) to TRBJ1-1; D remains unclear. Per the germline V gene, CDR1 is LGHDT and CDR2 is YNNKEL (reference sequence). This CDR3 is 13 amino acids long. The ends were cut back, 0 bases at V and 4 bases at J, with 6 bases in the middle. The CDR3 loop reads CASSQDRVTEAFF. The CDR3 nucleotides are TGTGCCAGCAGCCAAGATCGAGTCACTGAAGCTTTCTTT.

The chain uses TRBV2 and TRBJ1-5; 7 bases are shared with TRBD1. The V gene end was trimmed by 6 bases and the J gene end by 7 bases; junction bases not matched to a gene: 9. This CDR3 is built from 14 residues. The germline V gene has CDR1 SNHLY and CDR2 FYNNEI. CDR3 sequence: CASRTLQGRQPQHF. The CDR3 coding sequence is TGTGCCAGCAGGACCTTACAGGGGAGACAGCCCCAGCATTTT.

CDR3 DNA: TGTGCCAGCAGCTTAGGTCTGGGTTTGAGGGCCAAAAACATTCAGTACTTC. It is translated as CASSLGLGLRAKNIQYF. This chain links TRBV7-2 with TRBJ2-4; D gene ambiguous. V was pared by 1 base and J by 1 base, with 14 bases between. CDR1 SGHTA and CDR2 FQGNSA come from the germline V gene. The CDR3 loop spans 17 amino acids.

This sequence joins TRBV19 and TRBJ1-1; 7 nucleotides align to TRBD1. The germline V gene has CDR1 LNHDA and CDR2 SQIVND (reference sequence). The V and J ends lost 10 bases and 5 bases, in that order; junction bases with no gene match: 10. The CDR3 runs 13 residues. The CDR3 region has the DNA TGTGCCACTCTAGGGGGCAGGTGGACTGAAGCTTTCTTT. It specifies CATLGGRWTEAFF.

The chain is built from TRBV12-3 or TRBV12-4 and TRBJ1-1, with D possibly matching TRBD1 (6 bases). The CDR3 is 13 residues long. Trimming left V 8 bases short and J 5 bases short, with 15 bases between. The CDR3 loop reads CASGGAGGTEAFF. The CDR3 bases are TGTGCCAGCGGGGGGGCCGGTGGTACTGAAGCTTTCTTT.

The chain couples TRBV6-5 to TRBJ2-7, with D perhaps TRBD1 (6 bases). Germline loops: CDR1 MNHEY, CDR2 SVGAGI. The CDR3 has 13 amino acids. The germline V and J ends were trimmed by 6 bases and 4 bases, with 13 bases remaining between them. CDR3 residues: CASSAGRGYEQYF. Here the CDR3 DNA reads TGTGCCAGCAGCGCGGGCAGGGGATACGAGCAGTACTTC.

A remark on this clone: Other DNA sequences in this specimen translate into the identical CDR3. This chain links TRBV24-1 with TRBJ2-7; D not certain. There are 11 residues in the CDR3. V gave up 3 bases and J gave up 4 bases, with 3 bases separating them. The germline V gene encodes CDR1 KGHDR and CDR2 SFDVKD. The CDR3 region has the DNA TGTGCCACCAGTGATCTTTACGAGCAGTACTTC. Protein sequence: CATSDLYEQYF.

The rearrangement uses TRBV19 and TRBJ2-7, with a tentative D call TRBD1 (6 bases). This CDR3 region has 16 residues. Germline-derived CDR1 and CDR2 are LNHDA and SQIVND (reference sequence). Deletions cut 5 bases from V and 5 bases from J, with 22 bases between. This CDR3 reads CASSVQRTDFSDEQYF. The DNA of the CDR3 is TGTGCCAGTAGTGTCCAGAGGACAGACTTCTCTGACGAGCAGTACTTC.

The chain carries TRBV30 and TRBJ2-5; 8 bases line up with TRBD2. The CDR3 totals 15 residues. J lost 4 bases, V lost 0 bases, and 7 bases had no gene match. The germline V gene has CDR1 GTSNPN and CDR2 SVGIG (reference sequence). This CDR3 reads CAWSVQSGGTETQYF. For the CDR3, the DNA is TGTGCCTGGAGTGTACAAAGCGGGGGAACAGAGACCCAGTACTTC.